The clone carrying this T cell receptor (beta chain) is classed as medium-sized. Its specificity is not known. This specimen comes from a study of T cell repertoires in aging, cancer and after chemotherapy. The wider study: Pre- and post-chemotherapy samples were paired from chronic lymphocytic leukemia patients treated with fludarabine- or bendamustine-based regimens.

Amplification of TCR beta used genomic DNA extracted from peripheral blood. A mixed TRB-A/B primer pool amplified rearranged TRB by multiplex touch-down PCR. Using its own MiXCR run on the multiplex PCR reads, TCRdb lists one record per CDR3 protein. Counted here are several thousand distinct CDR3 sequences, under 35% occurring once; the ten biggest clones make up about 30%. Whole-study findings and limits: Untreated cancer patients had significantly lower blood TCR diversity than age-matched healthy donors. In healthy donors, age-related TCR diversity loss mainly reflected lost richness. In each cancer cohort, median generation probability increased across chemotherapy, suggesting thymic output rebounded.

CDR1 KGHSH and CDR2 LQKENI come from the germline V gene. The CDR3 loop spans 13 amino acids. Trimming stripped 3 bases from V and 7 bases from J, with 11 bases between. Sequenced sample: blood. The rearrangement uses TRBV18 and TRBJ2-3; TRBD2 might be the D (5 bases). The source is a human donor with a blood cancer. The CDR3: CASSPSGGYTQYF. CDR3 sequence (DNA): TGTGCCAGCTCACCCTCAGGCGGGTATACGCAGTATTTT.